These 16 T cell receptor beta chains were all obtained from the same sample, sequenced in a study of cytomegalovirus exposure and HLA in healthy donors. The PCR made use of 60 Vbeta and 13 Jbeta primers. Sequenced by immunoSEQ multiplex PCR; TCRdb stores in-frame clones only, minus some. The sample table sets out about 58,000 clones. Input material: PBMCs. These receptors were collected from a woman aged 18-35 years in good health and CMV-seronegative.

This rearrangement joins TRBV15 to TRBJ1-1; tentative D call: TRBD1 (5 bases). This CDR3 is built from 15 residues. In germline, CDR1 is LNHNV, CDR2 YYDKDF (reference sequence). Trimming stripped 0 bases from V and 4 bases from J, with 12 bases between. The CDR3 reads CATSRDPRVITEAFF. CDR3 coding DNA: TGTGCCACCAGCAGAGATCCCAGGGTTATCACTGAAGCTTTCTTT.

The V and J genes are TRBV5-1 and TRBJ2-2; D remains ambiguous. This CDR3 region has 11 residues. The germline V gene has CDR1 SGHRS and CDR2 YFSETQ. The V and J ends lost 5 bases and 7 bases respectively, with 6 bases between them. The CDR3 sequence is CASSLFGELFF. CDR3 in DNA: TGCGCCAGCAGTCTATTCGGGGAGCTGTTTTTT.

This CDR3 is CASSPGLAGAGELFF. The DNA for the CDR3 is TGTGCCAGCAGCCCCGGACTAGCGGGGGCCGGGGAGCTGTTTTTT. V and J are TRBV7-3 and TRBJ2-2; 13 bases are shared with TRBD2. In germline, CDR1 is SGHTA, CDR2 FQGTGA. V lost 5 bases to trimming and J lost 6 bases; unmatched junction nucleotides: 3. This CDR3 comprises 15 residues. The full variable domain, rest sourced from reference TRBV7-3 and TRBJ2-2, is GAGVSQTPSNKVTEKGKYVELRCDPISGHTALYWYRQSLGQGPEFLIYFQGTGAADDSGLPNDRFFAVRPEGSVSTLKIQRTERGDSAVYLCASSPGLAGAGELFFGEGSRLTVL.

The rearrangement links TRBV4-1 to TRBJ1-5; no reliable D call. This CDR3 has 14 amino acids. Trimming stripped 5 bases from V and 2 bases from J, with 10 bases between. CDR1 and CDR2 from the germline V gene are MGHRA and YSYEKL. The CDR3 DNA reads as TGCGCCAGCAGCTCTCTGAGGGGCAATCAGCCCCAGCATTTT. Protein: CASSSLRGNQPQHF.

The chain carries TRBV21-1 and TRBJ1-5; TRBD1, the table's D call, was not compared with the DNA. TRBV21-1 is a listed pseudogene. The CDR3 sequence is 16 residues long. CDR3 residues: CASSKVKTTSNQPQHF. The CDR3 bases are TGTGCCAGCAGCAAAGTTAAAACAACTAGCAATCAGCCCCAGCATTTT.

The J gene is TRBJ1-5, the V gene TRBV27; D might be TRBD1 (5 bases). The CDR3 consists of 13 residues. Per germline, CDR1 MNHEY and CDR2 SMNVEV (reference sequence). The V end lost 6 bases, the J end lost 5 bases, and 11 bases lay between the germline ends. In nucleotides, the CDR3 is TGTGCCAGCAGAAGCGACAGCTATCAGCCCCAGCATTTT. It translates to CASRSDSYQPQHF.

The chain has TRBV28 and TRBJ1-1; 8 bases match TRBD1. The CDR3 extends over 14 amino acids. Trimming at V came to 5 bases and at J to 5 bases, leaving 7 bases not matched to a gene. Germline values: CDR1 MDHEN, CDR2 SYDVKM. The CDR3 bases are TGTGCCAGCAGTAAACTTCAGGGGGCAACTGAAGCTTTCTTT. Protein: CASSKLQGATEAFF.

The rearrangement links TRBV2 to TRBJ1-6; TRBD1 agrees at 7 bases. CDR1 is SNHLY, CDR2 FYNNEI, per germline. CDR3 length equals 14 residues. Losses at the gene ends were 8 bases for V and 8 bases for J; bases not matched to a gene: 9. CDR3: CASHRETGDSPLHF. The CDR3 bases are TGTGCCAGCCATAGGGAAACAGGGGATTCACCCCTCCACTTT.

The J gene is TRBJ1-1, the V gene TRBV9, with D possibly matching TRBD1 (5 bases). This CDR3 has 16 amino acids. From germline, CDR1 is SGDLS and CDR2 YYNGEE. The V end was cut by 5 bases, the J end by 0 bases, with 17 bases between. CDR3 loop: CASRAGPTVLNTEAFF. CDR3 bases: TGTGCCAGCAGGGCCGGACCGACAGTTTTGAACACTGAAGCTTTCTTT.

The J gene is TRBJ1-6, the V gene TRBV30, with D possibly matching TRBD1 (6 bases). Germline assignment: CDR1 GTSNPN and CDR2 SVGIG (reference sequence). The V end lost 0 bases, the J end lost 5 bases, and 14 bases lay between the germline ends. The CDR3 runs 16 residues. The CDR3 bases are TGTGCCTGGAGTGTACAACGGGGGGCGAATAATTCACCCCTCCACTTT. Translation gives CAWSVQRGANNSPLHF.

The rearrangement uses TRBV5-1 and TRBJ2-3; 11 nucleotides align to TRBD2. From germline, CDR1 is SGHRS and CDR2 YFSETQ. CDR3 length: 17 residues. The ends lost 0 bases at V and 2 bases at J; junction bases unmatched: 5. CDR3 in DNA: TGCGCCAGCAGCTTGGTTCTAGCGGGGGGTTCCACAGATACGCAGTATTTT. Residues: CASSLVLAGGSTDTQYF.

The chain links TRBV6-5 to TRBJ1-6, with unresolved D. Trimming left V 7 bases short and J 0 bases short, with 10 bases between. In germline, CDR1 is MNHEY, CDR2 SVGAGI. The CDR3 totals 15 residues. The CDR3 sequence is CASNPTSSYNSPLHF. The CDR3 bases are TGTGCCAGCAACCCCACCAGCTCCTATAATTCACCCCTCCACTTT.

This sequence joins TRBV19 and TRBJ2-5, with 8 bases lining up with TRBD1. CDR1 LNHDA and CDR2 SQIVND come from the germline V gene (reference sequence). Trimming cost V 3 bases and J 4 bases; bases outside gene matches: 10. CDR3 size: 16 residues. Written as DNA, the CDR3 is TGTGCCAGTAGTATTCGGAGGACAGGGTCGGCAGAGACCCAGTACTTC. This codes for CASSIRRTGSAETQYF.

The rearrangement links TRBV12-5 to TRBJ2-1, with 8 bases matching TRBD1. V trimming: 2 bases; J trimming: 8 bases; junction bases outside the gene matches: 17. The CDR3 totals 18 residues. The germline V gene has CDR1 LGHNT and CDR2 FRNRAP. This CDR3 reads CASGLPGSAGDRGHEQFF. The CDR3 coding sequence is TGTGCTAGTGGTTTGCCCGGGAGCGCCGGAGACAGGGGCCATGAGCAGTTCTTC. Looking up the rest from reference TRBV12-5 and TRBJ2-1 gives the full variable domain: DARVTQTPRHKVTEMGQEVTMRCQPILGHNTVFWYRQTMMQGLELLAYFRNRAPLDDSGMPKDRFSAEMPDATLATLKIQPSEPRDSAVYFCASGLPGSAGDRGHEQFFGPGTRLTVL.

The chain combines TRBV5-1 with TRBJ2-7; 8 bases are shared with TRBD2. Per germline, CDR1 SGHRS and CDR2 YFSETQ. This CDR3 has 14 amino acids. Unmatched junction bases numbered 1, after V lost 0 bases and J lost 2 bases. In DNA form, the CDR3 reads TGCGCCAGCAGCTTGGGGACTAGCACCTACGAGCAGTACTTC. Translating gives CASSLGTSTYEQYF. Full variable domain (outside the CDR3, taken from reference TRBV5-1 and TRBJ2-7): KAGVTQTPRYLIKTRGQQVTLSCSPISGHRSVSWYQQTPGQGLQFLFEYFSETQRNKGNFPGRFSGRQFSNSRSEMNVSTLELGDSALYLCASSLGTSTYEQYFGPGTRLTVT.

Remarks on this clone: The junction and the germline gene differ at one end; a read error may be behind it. As DNA, the CDR3 is TGTGCCAGCAGTGAAAGCCAGGGGATTGAAGATTTCTTT. This codes for CASSESQGIEDFF. The V call is TRBV6-1, the J call TRBJ1-1; TRBD1 is a possible D gene (6 bases). Germline V lookup: CDR1 MNHNS, CDR2 SASEGT. There are 13 residues in the CDR3.